The T cell receptor beta chain described here comes from a study of identical twins. From the 5' RACE reads, TCRdb called clonotypes with MiXCR, one entry per CDR3 protein. Of approximately 1.8 million distinct CDR3 sequences detected, less than 35% appear once; the ten largest clones hold approximately 0.29%. The CDR3 runs to 16 residues. Germline values: CDR1 SGHRS, CDR2 YFSETQ. V dropped 4 bases and J dropped 1 base, with 17 bases sitting between them. This clonotype occurred a few times. This sequence originates from a newborn girl in good health. The rearrangement links TRBV5-1 to TRBJ1-2; weak D call: TRBD1 (6 bases). Sequencing was done on a sample of cord blood. As DNA, the CDR3 is TGCGCCAGCAGCCCTACCGTGACAGGTTTTAACTATGGCTACACCTTC. Protein sequence: CASSPTVTGFNYGYTF.